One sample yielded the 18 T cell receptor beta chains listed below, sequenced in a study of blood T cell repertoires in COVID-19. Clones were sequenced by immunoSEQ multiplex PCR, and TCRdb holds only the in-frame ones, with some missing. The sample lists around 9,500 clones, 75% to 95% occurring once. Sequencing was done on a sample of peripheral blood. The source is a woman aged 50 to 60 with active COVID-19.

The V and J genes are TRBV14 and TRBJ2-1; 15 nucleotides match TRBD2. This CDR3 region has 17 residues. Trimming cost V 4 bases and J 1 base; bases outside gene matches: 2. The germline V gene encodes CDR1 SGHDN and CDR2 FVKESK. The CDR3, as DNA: TGTGCCAGCAGCCCGGGACTAGCGGGAGGTTCCTACAATGAGCAGTTCTTC. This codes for CASSPGLAGGSYNEQFF. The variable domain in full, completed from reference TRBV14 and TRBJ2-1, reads EAGVTQFPSHSVIEKGQTVTLRCDPISGHDNLYWYRRVMGKEIKFLLHFVKESKQDESGMPNNRFLAERTGGTYSTLKVQPAELEDSGVYFCASSPGLAGGSYNEQFFGPGTRLTVL.

CDR3 residues: CASSSRPPSSYEQYF. In DNA form, the CDR3 reads TGTGCCAGCAGTTCTAGACCCCCGAGCTCCTACGAGCAGTACTTC. V usage is TRBV6-5 and J usage is TRBJ2-7; D ambiguous. Germline V CDR1 and CDR2: MNHEY, SVGAGI. Trimming cost V 4 bases and J 0 bases, with 13 bases left between them. The length of the CDR3 is 15 residues.

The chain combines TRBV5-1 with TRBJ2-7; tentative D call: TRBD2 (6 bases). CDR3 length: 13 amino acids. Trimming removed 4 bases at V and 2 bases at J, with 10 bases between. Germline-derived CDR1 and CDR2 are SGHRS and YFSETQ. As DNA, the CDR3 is TGCGCCAGCAGCGCCGGGAGAACCTACGAGCAGTACTTC. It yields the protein CASSAGRTYEQYF.

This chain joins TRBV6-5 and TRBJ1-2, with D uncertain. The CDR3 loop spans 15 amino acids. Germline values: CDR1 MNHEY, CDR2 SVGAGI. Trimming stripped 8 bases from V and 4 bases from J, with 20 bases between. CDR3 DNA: TGTGCCAGCGCAGAAGGAGACTCTCCTTTCTATGGCTACACCTTC. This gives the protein CASAEGDSPFYGYTF.

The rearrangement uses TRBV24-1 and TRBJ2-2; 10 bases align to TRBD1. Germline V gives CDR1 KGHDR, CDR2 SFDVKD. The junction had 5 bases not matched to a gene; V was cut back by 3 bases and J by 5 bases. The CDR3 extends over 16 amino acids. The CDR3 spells CATSDGGQGITGELFF. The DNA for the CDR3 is TGTGCCACCAGTGATGGGGGACAGGGGATTACCGGGGAGCTGTTTTTT.

CDR3 residues: CASGAGASTDTQYF. The CDR3 region has the DNA TGTGCCAGCGGTGCGGGTGCCAGCACAGATACGCAGTATTTT. The chain combines TRBV5-5 with TRBJ2-3, with D perhaps TRBD2 (5 bases). CDR1 and CDR2 from the germline V gene are SGHKS and YYEKEE (reference sequence). V was clipped by 7 bases and J by 0 bases, with 12 bases between them. The CDR3 loop spans 14 amino acids.

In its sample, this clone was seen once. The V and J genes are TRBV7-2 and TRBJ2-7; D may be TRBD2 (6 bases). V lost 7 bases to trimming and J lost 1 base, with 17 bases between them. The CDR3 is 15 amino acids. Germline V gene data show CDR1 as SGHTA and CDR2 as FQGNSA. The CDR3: CASTLSGGQSYEQYF. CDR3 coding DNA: TGTGCCAGCACCCTTAGCGGCGGGCAGTCCTACGAGCAGTACTTC.

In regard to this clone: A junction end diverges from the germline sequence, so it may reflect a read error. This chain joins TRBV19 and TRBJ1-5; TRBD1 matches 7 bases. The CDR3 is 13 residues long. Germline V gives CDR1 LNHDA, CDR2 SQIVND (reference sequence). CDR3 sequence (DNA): TGTGCCAGTAGTACCCCGGGACAGCGAACTCTCTTTTTT. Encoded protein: CASSTPGQRTLFF.

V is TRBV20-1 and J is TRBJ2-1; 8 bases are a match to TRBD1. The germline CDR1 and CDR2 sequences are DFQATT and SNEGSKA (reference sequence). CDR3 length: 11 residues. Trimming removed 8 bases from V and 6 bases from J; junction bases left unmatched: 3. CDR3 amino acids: CSTTGVNEQFF. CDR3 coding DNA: TGCAGTACGACAGGGGTCAATGAGCAGTTCTTC.

The CDR3 coding sequence is TGTGCCAGCAGTTTCAGGGGATTAGGCTATGGCTACACCTTC. This translates into CASSFRGLGYGYTF. The chain recombines TRBV28 with TRBJ1-2; tentatively, D is TRBD1 (6 bases). This CDR3 is built from 14 residues. In germline, CDR1 is MDHEN, CDR2 SYDVKM. Trimming shortened V by 3 bases and J by 4 bases, and 12 bases separated the two germline ends.

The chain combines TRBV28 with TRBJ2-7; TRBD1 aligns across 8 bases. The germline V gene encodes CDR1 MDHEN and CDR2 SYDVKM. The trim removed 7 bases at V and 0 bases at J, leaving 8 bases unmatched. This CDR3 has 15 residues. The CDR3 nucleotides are TGTGCCAGCATAAAGGGACAGGTGAGCTCCTACGAGCAGTACTTC. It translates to CASIKGQVSSYEQYF.

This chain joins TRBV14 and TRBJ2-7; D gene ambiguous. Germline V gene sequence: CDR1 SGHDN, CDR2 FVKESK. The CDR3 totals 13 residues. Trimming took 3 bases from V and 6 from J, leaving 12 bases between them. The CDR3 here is CASSHSLITEQYF. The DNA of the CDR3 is TGTGCCAGCAGCCACTCCCTAATTACCGAGCAGTACTTC.

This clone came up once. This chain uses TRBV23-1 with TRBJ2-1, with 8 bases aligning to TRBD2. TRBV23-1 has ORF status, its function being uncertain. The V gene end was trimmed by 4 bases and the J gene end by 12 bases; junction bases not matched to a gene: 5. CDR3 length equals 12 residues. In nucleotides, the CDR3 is TGCGCCAGCAGTCTGTCTGCGGGAGGGCAGTTCTTC. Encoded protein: CASSLSAGGQFF.

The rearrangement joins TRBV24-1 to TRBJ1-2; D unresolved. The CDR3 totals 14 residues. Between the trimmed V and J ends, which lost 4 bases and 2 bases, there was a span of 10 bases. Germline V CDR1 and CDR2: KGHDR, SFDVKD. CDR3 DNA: TGTGCCACCAGTGACCCGGGGTCCAACTATGGCTACACCTTC. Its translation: CATSDPGSNYGYTF.

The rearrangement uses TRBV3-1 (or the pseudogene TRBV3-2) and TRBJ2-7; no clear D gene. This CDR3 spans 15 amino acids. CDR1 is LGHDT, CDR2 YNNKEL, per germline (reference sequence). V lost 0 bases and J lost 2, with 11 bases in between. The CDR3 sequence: CASSQDYTTTYEQYF. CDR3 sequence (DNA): TGTGCCAGCAGCCAAGATTATACTACCACCTACGAGCAGTACTTC.

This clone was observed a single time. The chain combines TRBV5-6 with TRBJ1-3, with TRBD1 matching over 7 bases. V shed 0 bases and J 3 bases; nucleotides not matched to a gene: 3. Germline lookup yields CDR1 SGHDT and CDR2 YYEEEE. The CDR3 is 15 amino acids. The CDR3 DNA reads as TGTGCCAGCAGCTTGGGACAGGGATATGGAAACACCATATATTTT. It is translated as CASSLGQGYGNTIYF. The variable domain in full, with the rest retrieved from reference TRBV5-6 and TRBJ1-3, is DAGVTQSPTHLIKTRGQQVTLRCSPKSGHDTVSWYQQALGQGPQFIFQYYEEEERQRGNFPDRFSGHQFPNYSSELNVNALLLGDSALYLCASSLGQGYGNTIYFGEGSWLTVV.

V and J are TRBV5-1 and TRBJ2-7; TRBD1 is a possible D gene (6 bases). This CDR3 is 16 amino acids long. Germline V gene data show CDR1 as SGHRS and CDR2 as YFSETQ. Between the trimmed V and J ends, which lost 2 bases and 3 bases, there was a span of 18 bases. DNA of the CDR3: TGCGCCAGCAGCTTAGCTTCGACAGGAACTTTCTACGAGCAGTACTTC. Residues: CASSLASTGTFYEQYF.

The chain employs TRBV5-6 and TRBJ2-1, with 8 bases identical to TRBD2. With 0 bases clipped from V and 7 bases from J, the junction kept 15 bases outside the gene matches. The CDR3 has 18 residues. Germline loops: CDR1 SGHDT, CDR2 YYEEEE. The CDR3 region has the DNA TGTGCCAGCAGCTTGGCAAAGACTATACGGGAGGGCCGGAATGAGCAGTTCTTC. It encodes CASSLAKTIREGRNEQFF. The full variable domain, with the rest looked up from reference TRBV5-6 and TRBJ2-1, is DAGVTQSPTHLIKTRGQQVTLRCSPKSGHDTVSWYQQALGQGPQFIFQYYEEEERQRGNFPDRFSGHQFPNYSSELNVNALLLGDSALYLCASSLAKTIREGRNEQFFGPGTRLTVL.